These 23 T cell receptor beta chains were sequenced from one sample in a study of cytomegalovirus exposure and HLA in healthy donors (dated by TCRdb to the late 2010s). To prepare the library, the immunoSEQ multiplex PCR assay was applied. A mixture of 60 forward primers for TCR Vbeta segments and 13 reverse primers for TCR Jbeta segments was used in the multiplex PCR. Sourced from immuneACCESS, this table was stored by TCRdb with only in-frame sequences that have V and J called. A share of the clones is absent; for the studies checked, an unresolved V gene accounts for under half, and the remainder has no known explanation. This sample holds 80,000 to 100,000 clones; over 65% were observed only once. Roughly a sixth of the sample is taken by the ten largest. The sequencing sample was made of PBMCs. The receptors derive from a woman between 18 and 29 years old in good health and CMV-seropositive.

This clone has just a few counts. The V call is TRBV6-5, the J call TRBJ2-7; maybe TRBD2 (5 bases). The V end was cut by 4 bases, the J end by 2 bases, with 15 bases between. Germline V CDR1 and CDR2: MNHEY, SVGAGI. The CDR3 is 15 amino acids. In DNA, the CDR3 is TGTGCCAGCAGTTCCGCGACGGGAATCGCCTACGAGCAGTACTTC. This codes for CASSSATGIAYEQYF.

There are a few counts of this clone. J is TRBJ1-2 and V is TRBV27, with D perhaps matching TRBD1 (5 bases). V lost 4 bases to trimming and J lost 8 bases, with 14 bases between them. This CDR3 spans 13 amino acids. CDR1 MNHEY and CDR2 SMNVEV come from the germline V gene (reference sequence). The CDR3 bases are TGTGCCAGCAGTTCTACAGGCCAAGGGGGCTACACCTTC. Its protein is CASSSTGQGGYTF.

In this sample, this clone turned up a few times. V usage is TRBV7-3 and J usage is TRBJ2-6; 9 nucleotides match TRBD1. Germline V CDR1 and CDR2: SGHTA, FQGTGA. Germline trimming cut 5 bases from V and 0 bases from J; bases unmatched to any gene: 2. The CDR3 length is 16 residues. This CDR3 reads CASSRTGDSGANVLTF. The CDR3 DNA is TGTGCCAGCAGCCGGACAGGGGACTCTGGGGCCAACGTCCTGACTTTC. Variable domain in full (rest from reference TRBV7-3 and TRBJ2-6): GAGVSQTPSNKVTEKGKYVELRCDPISGHTALYWYRQSLGQGPEFLIYFQGTGAADDSGLPNDRFFAVRPEGSVSTLKIQRTERGDSAVYLCASSRTGDSGANVLTFGAGSRLTVL.

The J gene is TRBJ2-1, the V gene TRBV28; 7 bases align to TRBD2. The CDR3 has 15 amino acids. The germline V gene encodes CDR1 MDHEN and CDR2 SYDVKM. After removal of 5 bases from V and 2 bases from J, the junction contained 6 bases not matched to a gene. This CDR3 reads CASSPSGRAYNEQFF. The CDR3 DNA sequence: TGTGCCAGCAGTCCTTCAGGGAGGGCCTACAATGAGCAGTTCTTC.

V usage is TRBV7-3 and J usage is TRBJ2-1; tentatively, D is TRBD2 (5 bases). There are 16 residues in the CDR3. The germline gives CDR1 SGHTA, CDR2 FQGTGA. V was cut by 3 bases and J by 1 base, with 13 bases left in between. Written as DNA, the CDR3 is TGTGCCAGCAGCTTGCATGCGAGACTATCCTACAATGAGCAGTTCTTC. Protein: CASSLHARLSYNEQFF.

V and J are TRBV14 and TRBJ2-7, with 7 bases lining up with TRBD1. The CDR3 contains 16 residues. Germline V gene sequence: CDR1 SGHDN, CDR2 FVKESK. J was trimmed by 2 bases and V by 4 bases; bases with no gene match: 11. The CDR3 DNA is TGTGCCAGCAGCCCCCTACGGACAGGCTCACCCTACGAGCAGTACTTC. It translates to CASSPLRTGSPYEQYF.

The chain joins TRBV27 to TRBJ2-5; 8 bases fit TRBD2. Germline V CDR1 and CDR2: MNHEY, SMNVEV (reference sequence). V gave up 10 bases and J gave up 1 base; unmatched junction bases: 5. There are 13 residues in the CDR3. Here the CDR3 reads CATGRGGQETQYF. The CDR3, as DNA: TGTGCCACCGGGAGGGGGGGCCAAGAGACCCAGTACTTC.

The chain combines TRBV9 with TRBJ2-7; D is possibly TRBD1 (6 bases). Germline V gene data show CDR1 as SGDLS and CDR2 as YYNGEE. CDR3 length: 15 residues. Between the trimmed V and J ends, which lost 2 bases and 0 bases, there was a span of 12 bases. CDR3 coding DNA: TGTGCCAGCAGCGTCAGTGGGGGCCTCTCCTACGAGCAGTACTTC. Translating gives CASSVSGGLSYEQYF.

J is TRBJ1-1 and V is TRBV6-5, with no clear D. The CDR3 has 13 amino acids. V was trimmed by 7 bases and J by 2 bases, leaving 11 bases between them. The V gene's germline CDR1 is MNHEY and CDR2 SVGAGI. This CDR3 is CASKRAVNTEAFF. CDR3 DNA sequence: TGTGCCAGCAAGAGGGCAGTAAACACTGAAGCTTTCTTT.

This clone is a singleton in its sample. The V and J genes are TRBV6-5 and TRBJ2-7; possible D gene TRBD2, 5 bases. V lost 6 bases, J lost 4 bases, and 10 bases lay in between. The CDR3 contains 12 residues. The germline V gene has CDR1 MNHEY and CDR2 SVGAGI. In DNA, the CDR3 is TGTGCCAGCAGCTCACCGGGGTACGAGCAGTACTTC. Its protein product is CASSSPGYEQYF.

This chain uses TRBV7-2 with TRBJ2-5; 7 nucleotides align to TRBD1. After removal of 6 bases from V and 1 base from J, the junction contained 5 bases not matched to a gene. CDR3 length equals 14 residues. In germline, CDR1 is SGHTA, CDR2 FQGNSA. The CDR3 sequence: CASSSWTGQETQYF. In nucleotides, the CDR3 is TGTGCCAGCAGTTCATGGACAGGCCAAGAGACCCAGTACTTC.

The sample holds one count of this clone. The rearrangement links TRBV27 to TRBJ2-5; D may be TRBD1 (6 bases). Trimming shortened V by 5 bases and J by 4 bases, and 14 bases separated the two germline ends. The V gene's germline CDR1 is MNHEY and CDR2 SMNVEV (reference sequence). CDR3 length: 14 residues. The CDR3 reads CASSKDSSPETQYF. DNA for the CDR3: TGTGCCAGCAGTAAGGACAGTTCCCCAGAGACCCAGTACTTC.

CDR3 residues: CASMARTRGNEQFF. For the CDR3, the DNA is TGTGCCAGCATGGCGAGGACTAGGGGCAATGAGCAGTTCTTC. The V call is TRBV2, the J call TRBJ2-1, with 7 bases aligning to TRBD2. This CDR3 spans 14 amino acids. V lost 7 bases and J lost 6; bases outside the gene matches: 9. Looked up from germline, CDR1 is SNHLY and CDR2 is FYNNEI.

The chain carries TRBV2 and TRBJ2-3; D ambiguous. Germline values: CDR1 SNHLY, CDR2 FYNNEI. CDR3 length: 16 residues. The germline V and J ends were trimmed by 6 bases and 1 base, with 17 bases remaining between them. The CDR3 bases are TGTGCCAGCAGCCTCTCTGGGCTCAGAGGCACAGATACGCAGTATTTT. It specifies CASSLSGLRGTDTQYF.

This clone appeared a single time. The chain recombines TRBV2 with TRBJ2-5; D is unresolved. This CDR3 comprises 11 residues. The germline V gene encodes CDR1 SNHLY and CDR2 FYNNEI. The germline V and J ends were trimmed by 1 base and 9 bases, with 6 bases remaining between them. CDR3 sequence reads: CASSEGPAQYF. CDR3 coding DNA: TGTGCCAGCAGTGAAGGGCCCGCCCAGTACTTC.

The chain links TRBV28 to TRBJ2-5; 10 bases agree with TRBD1. The closer fit of TRBJ2-7 to the DNA end suggests the J call may be wrong. Germline assignment: CDR1 MDHEN and CDR2 SYDVKM. This CDR3 has 14 residues. The CDR3 protein is CASSFRTGGYEQYF. The CDR3 DNA follows: TGTGCCAGCAGTTTCAGGACAGGGGGATACGAGCAGTACTTC.

J is TRBJ2-3 and V is TRBV4-1, with TRBD2 as a possible D gene (6 bases). This CDR3 spans 17 amino acids. The V end lost 4 bases, the J end lost 2 bases, and 19 bases lay between the germline ends. CDR1 MGHRA and CDR2 YSYEKL come from the germline V gene. The CDR3 loop reads CASSPSSGTPITDTQYF. The CDR3 nucleotides read TGCGCCAGCAGCCCCTCGTCCGGGACTCCAATCACAGATACGCAGTATTTT.

Comment on this clone: The sample carries other DNA sequences with the same CDR3. The chain recombines TRBV5-6 with TRBJ1-2; 8 positions agree with TRBD1. CDR1 is SGHDT and CDR2 is YYEEEE in the germline V gene. J lost 4 bases, V lost 0 bases, and 8 bases had no gene match. The CDR3 is 16 residues long. CDR3 DNA sequence: TGTGCCAGCAGCTTGGGGACAGGGTTACGGGTCTATGGCTACACCTTC. Translation: CASSLGTGLRVYGYTF.

In its sample, this clone was seen a few times. The V call is TRBV7-9, the J call TRBJ2-1; perhaps TRBD2 as D (7 bases). Germline CDR1 and CDR2: SEHNR and FQNEAQ (reference sequence). The CDR3 extends over 15 amino acids. The V gene lost 8 bases and the J gene lost 4 bases, with 18 bases spanning the gap. The CDR3 is CASGRGTPDYNEQFF. The CDR3 DNA sequence: TGTGCCAGCGGGAGGGGGACCCCGGATTACAATGAGCAGTTCTTC.

The rearrangement links TRBV7-9 to TRBJ2-1, with 10 positions matching TRBD2. Germline trimming cut 6 bases from V and 3 bases from J; bases unmatched to any gene: 5. The CDR3 has 15 amino acids. Germline lookup yields CDR1 SEHNR and CDR2 FQNEAQ (reference sequence). The CDR3 DNA follows: TGTGCCAGCAGACCGCGACTAGCGGGCTACAATGAGCAGTTCTTC. This sequence encodes CASRPRLAGYNEQFF.

This sequence joins TRBV19 and TRBJ2-7; 10 bases are a match to TRBD1. The CDR3 is made up of 14 amino acids. Germline CDR1 LNHDA, CDR2 SQIVND (reference sequence). V shed 6 bases and J 0 bases; nucleotides not matched to a gene: 2. The CDR3 nucleotides read TGTGCCAGTAGGAGGGACAGGGGCTCCTACGAGCAGTACTTC. Its translation: CASRRDRGSYEQYF.

V gene TRBV7-9 combines with J gene TRBJ2-3, with a tentative D call TRBD1 (6 bases). CDR1 is SEHNR, CDR2 FQNEAQ, per germline (reference sequence). Trimming removed 5 bases at V and 2 bases at J, with 11 bases between. This CDR3 has 14 amino acids. DNA for the CDR3: TGTGCCAGCAGCCCAGACAGGAACACAGATACGCAGTATTTT. Translated, it gives CASSPDRNTDTQYF.

This chain links TRBV7-9 with TRBJ2-1; 9 nucleotides match TRBD1. The V and J ends lost 5 bases and 7 bases, in that order; junction bases with no gene match: 3. The CDR3 contains 13 residues. CDR1 SEHNR and CDR2 FQNEAQ come from the germline V gene (reference sequence). The CDR3 region has the DNA TGTGCCAGCAGCCTACAGGGGGCGAATGAGCAGTTCTTC. Its translation: CASSLQGANEQFF.